This record covers a single T cell receptor beta chain. This sample was included in a study of Ad26.COV2.S vaccination and SARS-CoV-2 variants. As for treatment: around 19 received Ad26.COV2.S at low or high dose, single or two shots; about 5 received placebo; per-sample allocation not given. The study sampled participants on day 63 after the first vaccine or placebo injection. Some clones are missing from TCRdb's copy, which holds only in-frame ones; the method was immunoSEQ multiplex PCR. This repertoire shows some 640,000 clones, roughly 90% found once; its top ten account for approximately 1.5%. This CDR3 comprises 14 residues. J gave up 7 bases and V 5 bases, and 8 bases lay outside the gene matches. Germline CDR1 SGHAT, CDR2 FQNNGV.

This rearrangement joins TRBV11-2 to TRBJ1-1; 9 bases agree with TRBD1. This sequence was found in a person aged 18-65 years who received the Ad26.COV2.S COVID-19 vaccine or a placebo. This specimen was peripheral blood, taken in a trial of Ad26.COV2.S vaccine versus placebo. CDR3 nucleotide sequence: TGTGCCAGCAGCCCCCTGGGACAGGGAGGTGAAGCTTTCTTT. Its protein product is CASSPLGQGGEAFF.